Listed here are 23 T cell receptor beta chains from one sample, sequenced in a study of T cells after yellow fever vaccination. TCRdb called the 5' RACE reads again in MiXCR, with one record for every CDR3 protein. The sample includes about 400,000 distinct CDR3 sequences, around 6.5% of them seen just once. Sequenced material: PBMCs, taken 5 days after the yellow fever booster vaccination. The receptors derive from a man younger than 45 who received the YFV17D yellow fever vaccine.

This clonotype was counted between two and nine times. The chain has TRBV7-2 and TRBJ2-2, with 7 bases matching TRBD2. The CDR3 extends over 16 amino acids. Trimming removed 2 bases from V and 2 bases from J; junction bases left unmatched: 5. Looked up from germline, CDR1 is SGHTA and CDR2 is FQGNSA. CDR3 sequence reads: CASSLLGLPNTGELFF. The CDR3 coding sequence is TGTGCCAGCAGCTTATTGGGACTACCAAACACCGGGGAGCTGTTTTTT.

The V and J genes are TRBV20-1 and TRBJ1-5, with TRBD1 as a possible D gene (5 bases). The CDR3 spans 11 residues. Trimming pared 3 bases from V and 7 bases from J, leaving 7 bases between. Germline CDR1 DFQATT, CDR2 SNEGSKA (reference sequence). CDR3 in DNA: TGCAGTGCTAGCGACAGACAGCCCCAGCATTTT. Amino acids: CSASDRQPQHF.

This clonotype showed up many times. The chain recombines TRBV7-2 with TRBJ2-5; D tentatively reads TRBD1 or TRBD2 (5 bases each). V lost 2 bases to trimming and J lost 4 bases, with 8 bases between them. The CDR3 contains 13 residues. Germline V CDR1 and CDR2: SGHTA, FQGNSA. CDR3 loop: CASSLRGVETQYF. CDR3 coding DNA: TGTGCCAGCAGCTTACGGGGCGTAGAGACCCAGTACTTC. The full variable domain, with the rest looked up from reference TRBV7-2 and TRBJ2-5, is GAGVSQSPSNKVTEKGKDVELRCDPISGHTALYWYRQSLGQGLEFLIYFQGNSAPDKSGLPSDRFSAERTGGSVSTLTIQRTQQEDSAVYLCASSLRGVETQYFGPGTRLLVL.

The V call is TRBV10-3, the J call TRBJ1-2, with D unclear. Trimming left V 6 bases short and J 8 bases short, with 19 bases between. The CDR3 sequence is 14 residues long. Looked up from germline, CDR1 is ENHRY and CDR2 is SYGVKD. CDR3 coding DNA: TGTGCCATCAGCGCCGATGTTCGGGATGTAGGCTACACCTTC. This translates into CAISADVRDVGYTF.

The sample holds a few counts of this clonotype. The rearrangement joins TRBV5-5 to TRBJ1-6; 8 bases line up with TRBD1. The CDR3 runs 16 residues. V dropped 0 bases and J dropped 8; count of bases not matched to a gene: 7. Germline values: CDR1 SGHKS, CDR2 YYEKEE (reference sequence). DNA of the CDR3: TGTGCCAGCAGCTTGGCAGGGGGCAGCGGGTATTCACCCCTCCACTTT. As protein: CASSLAGGSGYSPLHF. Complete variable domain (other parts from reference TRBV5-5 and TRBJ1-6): DAGVTQSPTHLIKTRGQQVTLRCSPISGHKSVSWYQQVLGQGPQFIFQYYEKEERGRGNFPDRFSARQFPNYSSELNVNALLLGDSALYLCASSLAGGSGYSPLHFGNGTRLTVT.

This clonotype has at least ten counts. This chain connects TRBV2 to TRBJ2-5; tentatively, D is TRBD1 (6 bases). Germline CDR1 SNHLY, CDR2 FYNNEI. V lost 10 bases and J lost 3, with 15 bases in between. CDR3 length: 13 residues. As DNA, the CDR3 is TGTGCCACCAAAAAAGGACAGAAAGAGACCCAGTACTTC. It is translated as CATKKGQKETQYF.

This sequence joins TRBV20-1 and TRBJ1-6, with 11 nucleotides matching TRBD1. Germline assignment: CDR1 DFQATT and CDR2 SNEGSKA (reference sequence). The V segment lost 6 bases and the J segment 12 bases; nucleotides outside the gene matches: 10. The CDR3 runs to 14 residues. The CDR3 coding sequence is TGCAGTGCCTCCTCGGGACAGGGGGAGGTACCCCTCCACTTT. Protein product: CSASSGQGEVPLHF.

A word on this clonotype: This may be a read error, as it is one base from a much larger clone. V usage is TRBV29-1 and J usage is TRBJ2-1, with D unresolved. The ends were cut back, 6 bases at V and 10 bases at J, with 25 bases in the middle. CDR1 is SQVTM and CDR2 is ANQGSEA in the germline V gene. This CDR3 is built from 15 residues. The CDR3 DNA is TGCAGCGTGGGTAGAGAACCCCCATTTGATATCGAGCAGTTCTTC. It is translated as CSVGREPPFDIEQFF.

CDR3 sequence reads: CASTKIGGRTHNEQFF. CDR3 nucleotide sequence: TGTGCCAGTACCAAGATAGGAGGGCGGACCCACAATGAGCAGTTCTTC. The chain combines TRBV19 with TRBJ2-1; the D gene is possibly TRBD2 (6 bases). Germline lookup yields CDR1 LNHDA and CDR2 SQIVND (reference sequence). V lost 7 bases to trimming and J lost 5 bases, with 21 bases between them. The CDR3 spans 16 residues. Full variable domain (outside the CDR3, taken from reference TRBV19 and TRBJ2-1): DGGITQSPKYLFRKEGQNVTLSCEQNLNHDAMYWYRQDPGQGLRLIYYSQIVNDFQKGDIAEGYSVSREKKESFPLTVTSAQKNPTAFYLCASTKIGGRTHNEQFFGPGTRLTVL.

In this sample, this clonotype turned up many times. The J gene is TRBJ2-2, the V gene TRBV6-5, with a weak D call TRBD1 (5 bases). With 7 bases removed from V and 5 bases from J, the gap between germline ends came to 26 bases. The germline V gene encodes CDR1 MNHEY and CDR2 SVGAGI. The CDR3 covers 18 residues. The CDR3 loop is CASTIIYSGAGKTGELFF. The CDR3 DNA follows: TGTGCCAGCACCATCATCTACAGTGGGGCAGGGAAGACCGGGGAGCTGTTTTTT.

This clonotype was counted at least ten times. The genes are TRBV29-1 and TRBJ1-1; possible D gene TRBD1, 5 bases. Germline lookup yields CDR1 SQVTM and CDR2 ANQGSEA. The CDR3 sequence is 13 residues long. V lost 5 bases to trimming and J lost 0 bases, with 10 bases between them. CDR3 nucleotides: TGCAGCGTTCCGGGACTCATGAACACTGAAGCTTTCTTT. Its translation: CSVPGLMNTEAFF. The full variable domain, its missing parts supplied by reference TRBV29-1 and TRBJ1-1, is SAVISQKPSRDICQRGTSLTIQCQVDSQVTMMFWYRQQPGQSLTLIATANQGSEATYESGFVIDKFPISRPNLTFSTLTVSNMSPEDSSIYLCSVPGLMNTEAFFGQGTRLTVV.

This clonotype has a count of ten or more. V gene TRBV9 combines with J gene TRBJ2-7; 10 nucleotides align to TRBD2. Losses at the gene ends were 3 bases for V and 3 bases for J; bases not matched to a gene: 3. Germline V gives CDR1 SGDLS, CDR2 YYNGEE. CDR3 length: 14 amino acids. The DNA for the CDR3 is TGTGCCAGCAGCGCTAGCGGGGGTAACTACGAGCAGTACTTC. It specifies CASSASGGNYEQYF. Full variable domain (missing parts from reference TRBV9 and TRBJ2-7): DSGVTQTPKHLITATGQRVTLRCSPRSGDLSVYWYQQSLDQGLQFLIQYYNGEERAKGNILERFSAQQFPDLHSELNLSSLELGDSALYFCASSASGGNYEQYFGPGTRLTVT.

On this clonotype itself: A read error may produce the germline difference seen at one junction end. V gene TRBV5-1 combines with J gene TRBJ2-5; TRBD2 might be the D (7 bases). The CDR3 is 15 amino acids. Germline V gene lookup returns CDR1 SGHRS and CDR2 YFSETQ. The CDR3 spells CVSSLAEGGRETQYF. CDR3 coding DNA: TGCGTCAGCAGCTTGGCCGAGGGGGGGAGAGAGACCCAGTACTTC.

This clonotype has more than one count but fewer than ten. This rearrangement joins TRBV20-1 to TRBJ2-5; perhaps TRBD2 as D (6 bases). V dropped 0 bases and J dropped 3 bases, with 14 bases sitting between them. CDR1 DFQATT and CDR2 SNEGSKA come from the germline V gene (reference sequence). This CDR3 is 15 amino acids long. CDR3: CSAREYGGVKETQYF. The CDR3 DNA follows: TGCAGTGCTAGAGAATACGGCGGGGTAAAAGAGACCCAGTACTTC.

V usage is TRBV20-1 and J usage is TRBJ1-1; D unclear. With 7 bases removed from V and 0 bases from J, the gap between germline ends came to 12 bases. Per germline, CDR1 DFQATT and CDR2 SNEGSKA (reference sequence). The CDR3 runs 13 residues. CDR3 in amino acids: CSGPRRVNTEAFF. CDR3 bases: TGCAGTGGGCCCCGGAGGGTGAACACTGAAGCTTTCTTT.

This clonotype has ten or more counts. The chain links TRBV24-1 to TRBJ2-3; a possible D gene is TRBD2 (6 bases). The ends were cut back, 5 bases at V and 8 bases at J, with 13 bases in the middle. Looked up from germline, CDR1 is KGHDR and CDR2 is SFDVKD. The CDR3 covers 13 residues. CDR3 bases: TGTGCCACCAGTGCTGGTAGCGGAACTACGCAGTATTTT. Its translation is CATSAGSGTTQYF.

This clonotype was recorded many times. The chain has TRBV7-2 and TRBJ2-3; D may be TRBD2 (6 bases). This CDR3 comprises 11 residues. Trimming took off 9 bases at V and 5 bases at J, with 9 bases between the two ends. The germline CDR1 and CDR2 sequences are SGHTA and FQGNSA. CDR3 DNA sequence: TGTGCCAGTGCGGGGCAAGATACGCAGTATTTT. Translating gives CASAGQDTQYF. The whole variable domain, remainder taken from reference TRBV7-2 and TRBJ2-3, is GAGVSQSPSNKVTEKGKDVELRCDPISGHTALYWYRQSLGQGLEFLIYFQGNSAPDKSGLPSDRFSAERTGGSVSTLTIQRTQQEDSAVYLCASAGQDTQYFGPGTRLTVL.

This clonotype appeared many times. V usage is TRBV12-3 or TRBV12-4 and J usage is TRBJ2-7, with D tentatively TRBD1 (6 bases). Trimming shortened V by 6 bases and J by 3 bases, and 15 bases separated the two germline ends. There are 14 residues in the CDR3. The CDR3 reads CASSLLQGSYEQYF. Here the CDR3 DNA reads TGTGCCAGCAGCCTCCTACAGGGTAGCTACGAGCAGTACTTC.

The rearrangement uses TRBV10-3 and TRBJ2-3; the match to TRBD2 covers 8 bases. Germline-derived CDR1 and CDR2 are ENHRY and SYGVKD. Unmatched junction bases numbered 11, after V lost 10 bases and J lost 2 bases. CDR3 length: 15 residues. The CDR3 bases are TGTGCCAACAAAGCTAGCGGGCACCCCACAGATACGCAGTATTTT. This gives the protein CANKASGHPTDTQYF.

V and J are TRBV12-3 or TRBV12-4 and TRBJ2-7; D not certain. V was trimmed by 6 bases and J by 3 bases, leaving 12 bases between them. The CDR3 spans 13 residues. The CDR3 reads CASSPRGFYEQYF. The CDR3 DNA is TGTGCCAGCAGCCCCCGTGGCTTCTACGAGCAGTACTTC.

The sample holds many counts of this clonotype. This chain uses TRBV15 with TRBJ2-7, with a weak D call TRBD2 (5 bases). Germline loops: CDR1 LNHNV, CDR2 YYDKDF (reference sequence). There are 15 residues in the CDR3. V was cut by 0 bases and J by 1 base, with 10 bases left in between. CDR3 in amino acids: CATSREAGSSYEQYF. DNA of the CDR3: TGTGCCACCAGCAGAGAGGCGGGCAGTTCCTACGAGCAGTACTTC.

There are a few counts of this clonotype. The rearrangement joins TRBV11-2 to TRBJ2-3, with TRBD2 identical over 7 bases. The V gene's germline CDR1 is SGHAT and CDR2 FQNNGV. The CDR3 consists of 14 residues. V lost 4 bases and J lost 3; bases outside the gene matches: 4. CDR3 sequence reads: CASSSRGGTDTQYF. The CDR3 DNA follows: TGTGCCAGCAGCTCGAGGGGAGGGACAGATACGCAGTATTTT.

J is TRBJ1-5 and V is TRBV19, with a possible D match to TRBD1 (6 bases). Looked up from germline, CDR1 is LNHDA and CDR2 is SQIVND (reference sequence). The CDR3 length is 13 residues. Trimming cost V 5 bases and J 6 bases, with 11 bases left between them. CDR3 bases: TGTGCCAGTAGTCCGGGACACCCTCAGCCCCAGCATTTT. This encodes CASSPGHPQPQHF. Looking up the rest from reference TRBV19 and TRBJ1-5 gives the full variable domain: DGGITQSPKYLFRKEGQNVTLSCEQNLNHDAMYWYRQDPGQGLRLIYYSQIVNDFQKGDIAEGYSVSREKKESFPLTVTSAQKNPTAFYLCASSPGHPQPQHFGDGTRLSIL.